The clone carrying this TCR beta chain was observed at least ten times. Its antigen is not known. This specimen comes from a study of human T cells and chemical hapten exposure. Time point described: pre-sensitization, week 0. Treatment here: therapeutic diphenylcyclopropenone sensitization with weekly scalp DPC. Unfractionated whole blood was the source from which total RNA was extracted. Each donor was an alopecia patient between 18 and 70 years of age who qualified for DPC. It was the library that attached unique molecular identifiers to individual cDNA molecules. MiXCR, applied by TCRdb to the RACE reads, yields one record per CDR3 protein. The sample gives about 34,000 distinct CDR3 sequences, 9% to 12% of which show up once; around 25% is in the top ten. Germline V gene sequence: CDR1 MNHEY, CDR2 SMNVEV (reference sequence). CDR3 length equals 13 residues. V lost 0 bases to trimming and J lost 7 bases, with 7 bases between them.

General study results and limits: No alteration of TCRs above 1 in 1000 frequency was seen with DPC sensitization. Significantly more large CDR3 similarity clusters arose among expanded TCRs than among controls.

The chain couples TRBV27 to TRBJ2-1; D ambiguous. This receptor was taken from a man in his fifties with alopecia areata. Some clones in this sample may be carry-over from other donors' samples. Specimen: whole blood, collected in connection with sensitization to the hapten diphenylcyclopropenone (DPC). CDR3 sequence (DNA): TGTGCCAGCAGTTTATCGGTTTGGAATGAGCAGTTCTTC. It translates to CASSLSVWNEQFF.